What follows is one T cell receptor beta chain and its context. Its antigen is not identified. Primers: 60 Vbeta forward and 13 Jbeta reverse. Assay used: immunoSEQ multiplex PCR; TCRdb lists only in-frame clones, some missing. The sample includes fewer than 200,000 clones, 65% to 85% seen only once; the top ten take approximately 2.5%. Germline CDR1 reads SQVTM; CDR2 reads ANQGSEA. Unmatched junction bases numbered 7, after V lost 0 bases and J lost 5 bases. CDR3 length equals 15 residues. The data were obtained in a study of cytomegalovirus exposure and HLA in healthy donors. Broader study findings: Researchers reported in a later analysis that common viral pathogens appeared linked to several top clusters. Analyses of presence/absence relied on an assumption of roughly uniform sequencing depth across donors.

Healthy bone marrow donors made up the donor group. Material for sequencing was PBMCs. The source is a man aged 55-75 years in good health and CMV-seronegative. The chain recombines TRBV29-1 with TRBJ2-4, with 7 bases lining up with TRBD2. CDR3 amino acids: CSVEDRGGVENIQYF. As DNA, the CDR3 is TGCAGCGTTGAAGATAGGGGAGGGGTGGAAAACATTCAGTACTTC. Supplemented by reference TRBV29-1 and TRBJ2-4, the full variable domain reads SAVISQKPSRDICQRGTSLTIQCQVDSQVTMMFWYRQQPGQSLTLIATANQGSEATYESGFVIDKFPISRPNLTFSTLTVSNMSPEDSSIYLCSVEDRGGVENIQYFGAGTRLSVL.